The T cell receptor beta chain described here comes from a study of Ad26.COV2.S vaccination and SARS-CoV-2 variants. Across the whole study: Ad26.COV2.S given intramuscularly, once or twice 56 days apart. Study findings and constraints: Researchers reported similar non-spike TCR breadth in vaccine and placebo recipients.

Concerning this clone: Its specificity is unknown.

CDR3 size: 14 residues. Germline CDR1 and CDR2: SGHKS and YYEKEE (reference sequence). Between the trimmed V and J ends, which lost 1 base and 8 bases, there was a span of 12 bases. The method was immunoSEQ multiplex PCR; TCRdb's version includes in-frame clones alone and lacks a portion of them. The sample lists 200,000 to 300,000 clones, around 90% occurring once. Indicated treatment: some 20 received Ad26.COV2.S at low or high dose, single or two shots; roughly five received placebo; per-sample allocation not given. At day 63 after the first vaccine or placebo injection, samples were drawn. The TCR comes from a person aged 18 to 59 who received the Ad26.COV2.S COVID-19 vaccine or a placebo. The sequences come from peripheral blood, collected in a trial of Ad26.COV2.S vaccine versus placebo. The chain employs TRBV5-5 and TRBJ2-2; D perhaps matches TRBD1 (5 bases). The DNA for the CDR3 is TGTGCCAGCAGCTTGATAGGGGATTGGGGGGAGCTGTTTTTT. Residues: CASSLIGDWGELFF.